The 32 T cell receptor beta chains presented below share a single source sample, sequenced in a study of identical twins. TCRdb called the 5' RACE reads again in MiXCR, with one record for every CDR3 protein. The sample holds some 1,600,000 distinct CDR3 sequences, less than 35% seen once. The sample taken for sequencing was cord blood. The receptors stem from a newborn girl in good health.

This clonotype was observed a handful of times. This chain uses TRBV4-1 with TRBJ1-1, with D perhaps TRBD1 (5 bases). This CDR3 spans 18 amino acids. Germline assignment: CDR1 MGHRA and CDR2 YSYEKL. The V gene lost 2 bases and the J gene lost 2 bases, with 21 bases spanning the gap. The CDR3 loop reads CASSQPLPGKWGNTEAFF. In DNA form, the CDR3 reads TGCGCCAGCAGCCAACCCCTTCCAGGGAAGTGGGGTAACACTGAAGCTTTCTTT.

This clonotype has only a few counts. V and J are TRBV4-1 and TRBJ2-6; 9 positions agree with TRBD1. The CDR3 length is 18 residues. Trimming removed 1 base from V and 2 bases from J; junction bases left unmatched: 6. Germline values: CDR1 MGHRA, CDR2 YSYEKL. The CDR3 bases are TGCGCCAGCAGCCAAGTTTCCGGGACAGGGACTGGGGCCAACGTCCTGACTTTC. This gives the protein CASSQVSGTGTGANVLTF.

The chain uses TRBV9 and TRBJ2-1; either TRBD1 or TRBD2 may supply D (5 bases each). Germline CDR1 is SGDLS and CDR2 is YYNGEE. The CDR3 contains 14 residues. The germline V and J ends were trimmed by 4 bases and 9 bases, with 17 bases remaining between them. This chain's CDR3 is CASSPNRGAFEQFF. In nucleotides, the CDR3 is TGTGCCAGCAGCCCCAATAGGGGAGCGTTTGAGCAGTTCTTC.

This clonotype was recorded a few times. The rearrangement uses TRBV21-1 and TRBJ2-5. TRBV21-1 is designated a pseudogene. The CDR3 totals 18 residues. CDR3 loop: CASSKGPRMEGGEETQYF. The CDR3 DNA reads TGTGCCAGCAGCAAAGGGCCCCGAATGGAAGGTGGAGAAGAGACCCAGTACTTC.

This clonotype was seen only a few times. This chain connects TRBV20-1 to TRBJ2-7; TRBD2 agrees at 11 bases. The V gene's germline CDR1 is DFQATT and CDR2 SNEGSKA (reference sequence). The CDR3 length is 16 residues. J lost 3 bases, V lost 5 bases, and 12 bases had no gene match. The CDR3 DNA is TGCAGTGCTGACGCTGCACTAGCGGGAGCTCTCTACGAGCAGTACTTC. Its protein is CSADAALAGALYEQYF.

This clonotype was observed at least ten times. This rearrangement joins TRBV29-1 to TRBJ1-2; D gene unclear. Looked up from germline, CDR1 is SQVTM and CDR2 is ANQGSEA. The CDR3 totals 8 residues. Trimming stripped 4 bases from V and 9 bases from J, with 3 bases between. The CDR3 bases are TGCAGCGTTGGGAGCTACACCTTC. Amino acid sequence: CSVGSYTF. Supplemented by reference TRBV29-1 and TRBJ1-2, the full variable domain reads SAVISQKPSRDICQRGTSLTIQCQVDSQVTMMFWYRQQPGQSLTLIATANQGSEATYESGFVIDKFPISRPNLTFSTLTVSNMSPEDSSIYLCSVGSYTFGSGTRLTVV.

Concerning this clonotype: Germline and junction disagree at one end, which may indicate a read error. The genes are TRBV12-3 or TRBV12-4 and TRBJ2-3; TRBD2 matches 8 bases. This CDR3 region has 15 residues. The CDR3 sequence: CASSLRGVKGDTQYF. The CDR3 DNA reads TGTGCCAGCAGCTTGCGGGGGGTGAAAGGAGATACGCAATATTTT.

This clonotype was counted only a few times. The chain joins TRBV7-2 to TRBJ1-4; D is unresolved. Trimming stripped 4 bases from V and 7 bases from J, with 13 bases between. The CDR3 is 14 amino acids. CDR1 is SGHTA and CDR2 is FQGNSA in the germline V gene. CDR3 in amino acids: CASSSRGIREKLFF. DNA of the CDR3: TGTGCCAGCAGCTCCCGCGGTATACGTGAAAAACTGTTTTTT. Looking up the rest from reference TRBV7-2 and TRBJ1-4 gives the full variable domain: GAGVSQSPSNKVTEKGKDVELRCDPISGHTALYWYRQSLGQGLEFLIYFQGNSAPDKSGLPSDRFSAERTGGSVSTLTIQRTQQEDSAVYLCASSSRGIREKLFFGSGTQLSVL.

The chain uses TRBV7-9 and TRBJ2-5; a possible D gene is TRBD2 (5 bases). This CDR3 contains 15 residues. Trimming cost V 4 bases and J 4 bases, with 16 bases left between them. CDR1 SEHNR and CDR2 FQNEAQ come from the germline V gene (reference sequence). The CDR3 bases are TGTGCCAGCAGCTCAAGCGGATCCCCGACAGAGACCCAGTACTTC. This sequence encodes CASSSSGSPTETQYF.

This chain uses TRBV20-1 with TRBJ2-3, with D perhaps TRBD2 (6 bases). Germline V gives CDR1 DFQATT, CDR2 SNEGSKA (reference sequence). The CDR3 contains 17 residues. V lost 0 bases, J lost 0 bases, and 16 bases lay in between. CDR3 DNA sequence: TGCAGTGCTAGAGAGAAATGGCTAGCGTATAGCACAGATACGCAGTATTTT. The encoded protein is CSAREKWLAYSTDTQYF.

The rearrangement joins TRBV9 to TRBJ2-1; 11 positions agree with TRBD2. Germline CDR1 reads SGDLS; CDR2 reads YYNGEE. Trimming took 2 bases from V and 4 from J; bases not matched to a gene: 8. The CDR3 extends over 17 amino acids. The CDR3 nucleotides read TGTGCCAGCAGCGTTCGCACGGGACTAGCGGCTTACAATGAGCAGTTCTTC. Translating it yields CASSVRTGLAAYNEQFF.

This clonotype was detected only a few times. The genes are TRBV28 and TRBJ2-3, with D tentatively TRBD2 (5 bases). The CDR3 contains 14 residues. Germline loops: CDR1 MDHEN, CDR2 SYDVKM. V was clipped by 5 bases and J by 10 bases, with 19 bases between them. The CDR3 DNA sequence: TGTGCCAGCAGTCCCGCCCCACTAGGAATCTCGCAGTATTTT. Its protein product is CASSPAPLGISQYF.

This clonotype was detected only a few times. The DNA of the CDR3 is TGCGCCAGCAGCTTGGATGGGGGAGGCAATCAGCCCCAGCATTTT. Translated, it gives CASSLDGGGNQPQHF. The chain uses TRBV5-1 and TRBJ1-5, with D possibly matching TRBD1 (5 bases). The germline CDR1 and CDR2 sequences are SGHRS and YFSETQ. This CDR3 is built from 15 residues. V was trimmed by 0 bases and J by 2 bases, leaving 9 bases between them. The full variable domain, in which reference TRBV5-1 and TRBJ1-5 provide the parts outside the CDR3, is KAGVTQTPRYLIKTRGQQVTLSCSPISGHRSVSWYQQTPGQGLQFLFEYFSETQRNKGNFPGRFSGRQFSNSRSEMNVSTLELGDSALYLCASSLDGGGNQPQHFGDGTRLSIL.

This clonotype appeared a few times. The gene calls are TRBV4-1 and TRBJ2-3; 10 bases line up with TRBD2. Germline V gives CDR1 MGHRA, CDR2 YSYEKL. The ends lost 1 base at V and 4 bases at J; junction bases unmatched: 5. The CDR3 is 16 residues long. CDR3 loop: CASSQVPGLAPDTQYF. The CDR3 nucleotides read TGCGCCAGCAGCCAAGTTCCGGGACTAGCGCCAGATACGCAGTATTTT.

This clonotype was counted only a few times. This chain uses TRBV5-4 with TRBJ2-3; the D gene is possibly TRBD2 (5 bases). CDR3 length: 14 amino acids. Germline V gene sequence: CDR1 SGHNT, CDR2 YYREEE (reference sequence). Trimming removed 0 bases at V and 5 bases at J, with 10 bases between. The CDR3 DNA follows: TGTGCCAGCAGCTTGGGCCCCGAGGGAGATACGCAGTATTTT. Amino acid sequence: CASSLGPEGDTQYF.

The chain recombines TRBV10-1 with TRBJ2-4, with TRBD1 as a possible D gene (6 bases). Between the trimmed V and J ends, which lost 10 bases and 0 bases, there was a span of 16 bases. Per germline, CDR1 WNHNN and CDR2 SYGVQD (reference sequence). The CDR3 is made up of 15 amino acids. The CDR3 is CAKPTGLVAKNIQYF. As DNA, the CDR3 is TGCGCCAAACCGACAGGCCTTGTAGCCAAAAACATTCAGTACTTC.

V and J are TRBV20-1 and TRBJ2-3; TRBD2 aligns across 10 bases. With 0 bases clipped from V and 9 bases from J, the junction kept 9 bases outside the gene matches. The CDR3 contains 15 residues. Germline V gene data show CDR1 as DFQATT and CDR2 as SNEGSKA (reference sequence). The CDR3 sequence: CSARDVASGRGTQYF. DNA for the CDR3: TGCAGTGCTAGAGATGTGGCTAGCGGGAGAGGAACGCAGTATTTT.

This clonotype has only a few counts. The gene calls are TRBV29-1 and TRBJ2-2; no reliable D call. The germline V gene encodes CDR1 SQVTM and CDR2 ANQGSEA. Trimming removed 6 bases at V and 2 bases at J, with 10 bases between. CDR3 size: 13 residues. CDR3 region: CSVRTLNTGELFF. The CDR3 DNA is TGCAGCGTCCGGACCCTAAACACCGGGGAGCTGTTTTTT.

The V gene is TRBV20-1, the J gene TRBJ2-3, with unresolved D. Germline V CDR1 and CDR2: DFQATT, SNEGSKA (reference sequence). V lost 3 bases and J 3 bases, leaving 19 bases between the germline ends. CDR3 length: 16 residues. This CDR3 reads CSASPARLIRTDTQYF. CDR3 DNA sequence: TGCAGTGCTAGCCCGGCTAGACTTATAAGGACAGATACGCAGTATTTT.

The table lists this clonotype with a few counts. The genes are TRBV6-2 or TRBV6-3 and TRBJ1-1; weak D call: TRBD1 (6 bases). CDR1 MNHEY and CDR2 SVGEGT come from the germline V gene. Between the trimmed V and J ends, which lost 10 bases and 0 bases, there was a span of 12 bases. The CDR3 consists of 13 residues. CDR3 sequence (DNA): TGTGCCACCTCGGGGGGGCTGAACACTGAAGCTTTCTTT. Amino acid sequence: CATSGGLNTEAFF.

The CDR3 bases are TGTGCCAGCAGCCAAGTGGACTCCCAGTACTTC. As protein: CASSQVDSQYF. V is TRBV3-1 and J is TRBJ2-5, with D possibly matching TRBD2 (5 bases). This CDR3 contains 11 residues. From germline, CDR1 is LGHDT and CDR2 YNNKEL (reference sequence). The V gene lost 1 base and the J gene lost 9 bases, with 6 bases spanning the gap.

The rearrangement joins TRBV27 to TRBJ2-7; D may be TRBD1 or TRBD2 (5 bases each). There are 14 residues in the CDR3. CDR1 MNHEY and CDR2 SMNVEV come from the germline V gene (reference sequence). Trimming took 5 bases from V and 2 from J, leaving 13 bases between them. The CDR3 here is CASSTGTQAYEQYF. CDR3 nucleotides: TGTGCCAGCAGTACCGGGACGCAGGCCTACGAGCAGTACTTC.

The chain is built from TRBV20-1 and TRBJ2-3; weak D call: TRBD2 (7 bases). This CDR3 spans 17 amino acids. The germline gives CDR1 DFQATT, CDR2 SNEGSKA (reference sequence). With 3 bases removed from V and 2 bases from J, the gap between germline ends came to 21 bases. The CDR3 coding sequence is TGCAGTGCTAGTGGCCGGACAGCGGGGCTTTCCACAGATACGCAGTATTTT. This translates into CSASGRTAGLSTDTQYF.

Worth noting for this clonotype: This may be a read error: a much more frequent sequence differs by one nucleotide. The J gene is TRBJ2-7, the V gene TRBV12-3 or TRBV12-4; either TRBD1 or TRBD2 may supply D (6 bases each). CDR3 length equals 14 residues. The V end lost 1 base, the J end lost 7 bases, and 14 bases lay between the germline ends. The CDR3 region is CASSLGGAYDEQYF. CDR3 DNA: TGTGCCAGCAGTTTAGGGGGGGCTTACGATGAGCAGTACTTC.

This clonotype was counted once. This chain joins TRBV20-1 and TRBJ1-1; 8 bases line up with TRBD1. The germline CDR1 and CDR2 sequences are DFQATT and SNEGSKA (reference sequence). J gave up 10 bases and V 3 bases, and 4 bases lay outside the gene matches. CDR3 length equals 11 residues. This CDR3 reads CSARLGQGAFF. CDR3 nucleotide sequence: TGCAGTGCTAGGCTCGGACAGGGAGCTTTCTTT.

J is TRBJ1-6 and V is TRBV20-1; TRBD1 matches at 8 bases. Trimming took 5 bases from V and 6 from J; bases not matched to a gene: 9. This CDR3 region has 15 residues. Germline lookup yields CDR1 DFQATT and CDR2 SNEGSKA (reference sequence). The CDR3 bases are TGCAGTGCTGGGGCCACCGGACAGGGTAATTCACCCCTCCACTTT. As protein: CSAGATGQGNSPLHF.

The CDR3 reads CASSPSDRGDEQYF. The CDR3 coding sequence is TGTGCCAGCAGTCCCTCAGACAGGGGCGACGAGCAGTACTTC. The V and J genes are TRBV12-3 or TRBV12-4 and TRBJ2-7, with TRBD1 matching 8 bases. Losses at the gene ends were 5 bases for V and 5 bases for J; bases not matched to a gene: 8. This CDR3 is built from 14 residues.

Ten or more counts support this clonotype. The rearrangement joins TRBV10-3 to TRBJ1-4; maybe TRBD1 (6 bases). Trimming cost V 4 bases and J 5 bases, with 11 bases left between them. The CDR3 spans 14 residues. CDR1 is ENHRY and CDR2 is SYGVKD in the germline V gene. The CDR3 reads CAISAGQLNEKLFF. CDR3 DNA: TGTGCCATCAGTGCGGGACAACTAAATGAAAAACTGTTTTTT.

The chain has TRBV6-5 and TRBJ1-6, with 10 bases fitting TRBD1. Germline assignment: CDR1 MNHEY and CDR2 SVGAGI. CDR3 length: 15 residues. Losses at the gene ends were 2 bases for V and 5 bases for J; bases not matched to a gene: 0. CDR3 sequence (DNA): TGTGCCAGCAGTTACGGGACAGGGGATAATTCACCCCTCCACTTT. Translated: CASSYGTGDNSPLHF.

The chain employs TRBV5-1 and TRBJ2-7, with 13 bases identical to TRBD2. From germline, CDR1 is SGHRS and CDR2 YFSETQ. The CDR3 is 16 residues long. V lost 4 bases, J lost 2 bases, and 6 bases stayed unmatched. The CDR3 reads CASSPSLAGGPYEQYF. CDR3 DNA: TGCGCCAGCAGCCCCTCACTAGCGGGAGGGCCCTACGAGCAGTACTTC.

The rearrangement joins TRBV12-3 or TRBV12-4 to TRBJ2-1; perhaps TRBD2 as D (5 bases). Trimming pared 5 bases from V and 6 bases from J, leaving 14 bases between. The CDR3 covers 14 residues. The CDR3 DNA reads TGTGCCAGCAGTCCTACTAGTTTCGGCAATGAGCAGTTCTTC. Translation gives CASSPTSFGNEQFF.

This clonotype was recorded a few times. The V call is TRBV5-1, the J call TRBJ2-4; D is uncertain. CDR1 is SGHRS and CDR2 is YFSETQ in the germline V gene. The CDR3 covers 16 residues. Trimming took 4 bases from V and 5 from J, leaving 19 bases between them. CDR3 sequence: CASSPPAQATQNIQYF. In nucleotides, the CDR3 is TGCGCCAGCAGCCCCCCCGCCCAGGCGACCCAAAACATTCAGTACTTC.